The rows below give T cell receptor beta chains drawn from one sample of a study of blood T cell repertoires in COVID-19. The method was immunoSEQ multiplex PCR; TCRdb's version includes in-frame clones alone and lacks a portion of them. The table lists some 170,000 clones, approximately 80% of them singletons. Sequenced sample: peripheral blood. Receptors were obtained from an elderly woman with active or convalescent COVID-19. Both conserved end residues are part of each CDR3. The order of the fields is clone size, D gene, J gene, V gene, CDR3 protein, CDR3 DNA. A D gene is named only where the DNA matches it firmly. Rows give clone size only sometimes, using once, few, many, or a class for an expanded clone.

>NA|NA|TRBJ2-2|TRBV18
CASSRREANTGELFF
TGTGCCAGCTCACGCAGGGAGGCAAACACCGGGGAGCTGTTTTTT
>NA|TRBD1|TRBJ1-2|TRBV18
CASSRDRGDHGYTF
TGTGCCAGCTCGCGGGACAGGGGTGATCATGGCTACACCTTC
>NA|NA|TRBJ1-2|TRBV7-9
CASSASELLLANYGYTF
TGTGCCAGCAGCGCTTCCGAACTACTATTAGCTAACTATGGCTACACCTTC
>NA|TRBD1|TRBJ2-2|TRBV11-3
CASSLGQGAGELFF
TGTGCCAGCAGCTTAGGACAGGGGGCCGGGGAGCTGTTTTTT
>NA|NA|TRBJ1-2|TRBV9
CASSKGVRDYGYTF
TGTGCCAGCAGCAAAGGGGTAAGGGACTATGGCTACACCTTC
>NA|NA|TRBJ1-6|TRBV27
CASRQGGEGSNSPLHF
TGTGCCAGCAGGCAGGGCGGGGAAGGGAGTAATTCACCCCTCCACTTT
>NA|NA|TRBJ1-4|TRBV2
CASTSGAGANEKLFF
TGTGCCAGCACCTCAGGGGCGGGAGCTAATGAAAAACTGTTTTTT
>once|NA|TRBJ2-5|TRBV19
CASSIGPGAETQYF
TGTGCCAGTAGTATAGGTCCGGGAGCAGAGACCCAGTACTTC
>NA|TRBD2|TRBJ2-6|TRBV5-1
CASSSGLASGANVLTF
TGCGCCAGCAGCTCGGGACTAGCGTCTGGGGCCAACGTCCTGACTTTC
>NA|TRBD2|TRBJ2-1|TRBV2
CASSAPPAGGPEFF
TGTGCCAGCAGTGCCCCGCCAGCGGGGGGGCCTGAGTTCTTC
>NA|NA|TRBJ1-1|TRBV5-6
CASSLAGNTEAFF
TGTGCCAGCAGCTTGGCAGGGAACACTGAAGCTTTCTTT
>once|NA|TRBJ2-5|TRBV30
CAWSRPFINGETQYF
TGTGCCTGGAGTAGGCCCTTCATAAACGGGGAGACCCAGTACTTC
>NA|NA|TRBJ2-7|TRBV23-1
CASSQKESASSYEQYF
TGCGCCAGCAGTCAAAAGGAGTCTGCCAGCTCCTACGAGCAGTACTTC
>NA|NA|TRBJ1-3|TRBV6-5
CASRSDSNRNTIYF
TGTGCCAGCAGGTCCGACAGTAACAGAAACACCATATATTTT